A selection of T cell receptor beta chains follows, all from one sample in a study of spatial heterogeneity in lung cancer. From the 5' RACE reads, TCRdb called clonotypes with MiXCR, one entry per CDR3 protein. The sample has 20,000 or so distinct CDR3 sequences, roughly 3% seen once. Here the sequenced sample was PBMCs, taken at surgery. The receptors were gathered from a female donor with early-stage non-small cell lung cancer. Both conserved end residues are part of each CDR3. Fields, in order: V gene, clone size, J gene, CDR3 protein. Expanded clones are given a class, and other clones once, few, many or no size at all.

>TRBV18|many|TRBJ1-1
CASSPGGPLAFF
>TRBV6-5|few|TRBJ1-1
CASSTGVTEAFF
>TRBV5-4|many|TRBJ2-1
CASSPRPLLSYNEQFF
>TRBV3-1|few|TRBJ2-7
CASSQETSGSHEQYF
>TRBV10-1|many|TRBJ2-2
CASSESGTGRVGELFF
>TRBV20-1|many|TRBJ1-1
CSAARDTEAFF
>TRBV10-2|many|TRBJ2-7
CASSDPASDGGLEQYF
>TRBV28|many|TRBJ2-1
CASSSYYLSSYNEQFF
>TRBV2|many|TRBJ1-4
CASIRSSILNEKLFF
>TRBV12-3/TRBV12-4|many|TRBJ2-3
CASSLGWTQGGDTQYF
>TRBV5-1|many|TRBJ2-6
CASSFGYGSGANVLTF
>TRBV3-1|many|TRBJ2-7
CASSPLGQGSNEQYF
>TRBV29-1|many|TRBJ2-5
CSGGDRGPGETQYF
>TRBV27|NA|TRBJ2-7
CASSLTGESYEQYF
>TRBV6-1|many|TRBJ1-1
CASKKDREIEAFF
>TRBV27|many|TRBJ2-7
CASSLGRTYEQYF
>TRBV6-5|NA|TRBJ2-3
CASSYWRGRVPDTQYF
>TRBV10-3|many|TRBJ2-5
CAISGGNRETQYF
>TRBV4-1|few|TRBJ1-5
CASSQDTWDQPQHF
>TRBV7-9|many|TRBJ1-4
CASSPDSSNEKLFF
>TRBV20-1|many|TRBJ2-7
CSARNRGGEQYF
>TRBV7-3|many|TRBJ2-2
CASSLNGRGTGELFF
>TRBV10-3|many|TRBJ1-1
CAISGVGESTEAFF
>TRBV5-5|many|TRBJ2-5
CASSIAGSGETQYF
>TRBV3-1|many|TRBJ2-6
CASSPVPQGLVYSGANVLTF
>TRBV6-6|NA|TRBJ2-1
CASSYGAGAGNEQFF
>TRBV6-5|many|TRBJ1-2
CASRTGVYGYTF
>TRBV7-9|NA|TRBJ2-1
CASSLVGGPTYNEQFF
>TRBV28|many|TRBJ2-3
CASGGPKLTDTQYF
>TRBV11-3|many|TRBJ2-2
CASSFSSFGGQMVGELFF
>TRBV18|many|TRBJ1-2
CASSPPRTGVPFYGYTF
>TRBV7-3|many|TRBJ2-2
CASRQTGTGDTGELFF
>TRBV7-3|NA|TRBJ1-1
CASSRGGNAEAFF
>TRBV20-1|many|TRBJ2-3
CSALAGGPLLPDTQYF
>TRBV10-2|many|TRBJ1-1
CATRTVGPEAFF
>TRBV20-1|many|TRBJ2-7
CRSSGDSYEQYF
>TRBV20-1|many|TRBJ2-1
CSAIRTGSYNEQFF
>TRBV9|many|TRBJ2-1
CASSALAGGDNEQFF